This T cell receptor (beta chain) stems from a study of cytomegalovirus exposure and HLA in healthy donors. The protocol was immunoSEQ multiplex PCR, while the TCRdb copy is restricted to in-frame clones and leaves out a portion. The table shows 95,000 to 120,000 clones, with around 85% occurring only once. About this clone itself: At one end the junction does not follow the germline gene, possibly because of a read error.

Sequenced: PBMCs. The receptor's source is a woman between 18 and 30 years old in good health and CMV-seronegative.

CDR3 in DNA: TGTGCCAGCAGTGACTCCGCCCGCGGCTTC. Amino acids: CASSDSARGF. The chain employs TRBV6-4 and TRBJ2-7; D remains unclear. The CDR3 totals 10 residues. Germline V gene data show CDR1 as MRHNA and CDR2 as SNTAGT.